These 2 T cell receptor beta chains were sequenced from one sample in a study of T cell changes during pregnancy in multiple sclerosis. Here immunoSEQ multiplex PCR was the method, and the copy in TCRdb shows in-frame clones only, minus some. Of some 50,000 clones in the sample, about 95% were seen once. The sequencing here drew on CD8+ T cells from peripheral blood mononuclear cells, taken in the first trimester of pregnancy. All receptors derive from a female donor with multiple sclerosis, enrolled in a pregnancy study.

The genes are TRBV4-2 and TRBJ1-4, with 8 positions matching TRBD1. Unmatched junction bases numbered 16, after V lost 5 bases and J lost 5 bases. The CDR3 extends over 18 amino acids. The germline V gene encodes CDR1 LGHNA and CDR2 YNFKEQ. The CDR3 nucleotides are TGTGCCAGCAGCGCGGGGGCAGGGGGCCAGATGGGGAATGAAAAACTGTTTTTT. Translated, it gives CASSAGAGGQMGNEKLFF.

This chain uses TRBV28 with TRBJ2-1; the D is unclear. This CDR3 is 10 amino acids long. Germline V gene sequence: CDR1 MDHEN, CDR2 SYDVKM. V was cut by 3 bases and J by 14 bases, with 8 bases left in between. The CDR3 DNA reads as TGTGCCAGCAGTTTTTCAGAAAAGTTCTTC. Translating it yields CASSFSEKFF.